This TCR beta chain is from a study of blood T cell repertoires in COVID-19. Background on the study: Collection of acute and convalescent COVID-19 samples took place in the United States, Italy and Spain. T cells, B-cell-depleted T cells, or PBMCs provided the cDNA or gDNA that served as material.

Per the original methods: Using reference gene primer amplification, nucleated cell counts were estimated. Clones were sequenced by immunoSEQ multiplex PCR, and TCRdb holds only the in-frame ones, with some missing. D and trimming come from the DNA, and the V and J calls and clone size come from that table. The sample contains around 29,000 clones, about 90% of which appear only once. Germline V lookup: CDR1 LNHDA, CDR2 SQIVND (reference sequence). The J segment lost 3 bases and the V segment lost 6 bases, leaving 7 bases of the junction unmatched. CDR3 length: 14 amino acids. The chain uses TRBV19 and TRBJ1-2, with 7 bases identical to TRBD1. This TCR was sampled from a human donor in a cohort sampled during active COVID-19. Sequencing input: peripheral blood. CDR3 in amino acids: CASRVPGGDYGYTF. The CDR3 DNA reads as TGTGCCAGTAGAGTACCAGGGGGTGACTATGGCTACACCTTC.